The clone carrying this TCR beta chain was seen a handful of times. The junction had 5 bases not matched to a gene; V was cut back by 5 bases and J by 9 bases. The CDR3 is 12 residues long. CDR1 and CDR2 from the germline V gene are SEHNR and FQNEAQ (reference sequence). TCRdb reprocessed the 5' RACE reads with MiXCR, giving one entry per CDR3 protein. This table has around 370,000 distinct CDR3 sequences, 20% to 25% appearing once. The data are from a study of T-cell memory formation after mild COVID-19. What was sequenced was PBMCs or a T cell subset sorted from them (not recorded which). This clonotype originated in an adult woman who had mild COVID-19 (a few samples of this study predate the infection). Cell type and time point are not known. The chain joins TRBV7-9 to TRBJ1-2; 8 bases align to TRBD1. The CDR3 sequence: CASSTRQGSYTF. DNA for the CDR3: TGTGCCAGCAGCACCCGACAGGGGAGCTACACCTTC.